The sequence of this T cell receptor (beta chain) was determined in a study of OX40 agonist ivuxolimab in advanced cancers. Whole-study context: In this trial design, patients received ivuxolimab intravenously at 0.01 to 10 mg/kg every 2 weeks. Study-wide results and caveats: Specificity for antigen went undetermined in the expanded peripheral T cells. Dose levels from 0.1 to 3.0 mg/kg saw CD4+ and CD8+ blood T cells expand clonally by week 6. Part of the nonresponder group also had normalized T-cell clonal expansion that was low.

Produced via immunoSEQ multiplex PCR; TCRdb's table is partial and in-frame only. The sample yields approximately 40,000 clones, about 91% seen once. Turning to this clone: The target antigen is unknown.

CDR1 is SGHTA, CDR2 FQGTGA, per germline. With V trimmed by 5 bases and J by 3 bases, 10 bases remained unmatched. This CDR3 comprises 15 residues. The V call is TRBV7-3, the J call TRBJ2-7, with 7 positions matching TRBD1. Sequencing was performed on CD4+ or CD8+ T cells sorted from blood, taken in a trial of the OX40 agonist ivuxolimab. The TCR comes from an adult with an advanced solid tumor such as melanoma, head and neck, liver or kidney cancer. CDR3 protein: CASSPAGTDLYEQYF. DNA of the CDR3: TGTGCCAGCAGCCCGGCTGGGACAGATCTCTACGAGCAGTACTTC. Full variable domain (remainder filled in from reference TRBV7-3 and TRBJ2-7): GAGVSQTPSNKVTEKGKYVELRCDPISGHTALYWYRQSLGQGPEFLIYFQGTGAADDSGLPNDRFFAVRPEGSVSTLKIQRTERGDSAVYLCASSPAGTDLYEQYFGPGTRLTVT.